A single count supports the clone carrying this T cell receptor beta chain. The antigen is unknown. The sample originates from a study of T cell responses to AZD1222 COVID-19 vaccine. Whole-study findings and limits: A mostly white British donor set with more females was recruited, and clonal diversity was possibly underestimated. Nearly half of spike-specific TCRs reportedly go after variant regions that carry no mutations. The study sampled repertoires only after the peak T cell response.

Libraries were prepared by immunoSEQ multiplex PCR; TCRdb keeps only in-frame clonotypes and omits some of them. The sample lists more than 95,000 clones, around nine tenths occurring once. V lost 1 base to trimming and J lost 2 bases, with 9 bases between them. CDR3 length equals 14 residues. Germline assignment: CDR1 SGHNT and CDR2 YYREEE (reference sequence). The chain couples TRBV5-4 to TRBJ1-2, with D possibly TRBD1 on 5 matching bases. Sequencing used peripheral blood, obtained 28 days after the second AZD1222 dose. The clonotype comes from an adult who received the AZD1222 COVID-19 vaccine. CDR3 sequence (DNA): TGTGCCAGCAGCTTGCAGGGCAGGAACTATGGCTACACCTTC. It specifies CASSLQGRNYGYTF. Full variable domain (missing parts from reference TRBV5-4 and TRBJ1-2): ETGVTQSPTHLIKTRGQQVTLRCSSQSGHNTVSWYQQALGQGPQFIFQYYREEENGRGNFPPRFSGLQFPNYSSELNVNALELDDSALYLCASSLQGRNYGYTFGSGTRLTVV.